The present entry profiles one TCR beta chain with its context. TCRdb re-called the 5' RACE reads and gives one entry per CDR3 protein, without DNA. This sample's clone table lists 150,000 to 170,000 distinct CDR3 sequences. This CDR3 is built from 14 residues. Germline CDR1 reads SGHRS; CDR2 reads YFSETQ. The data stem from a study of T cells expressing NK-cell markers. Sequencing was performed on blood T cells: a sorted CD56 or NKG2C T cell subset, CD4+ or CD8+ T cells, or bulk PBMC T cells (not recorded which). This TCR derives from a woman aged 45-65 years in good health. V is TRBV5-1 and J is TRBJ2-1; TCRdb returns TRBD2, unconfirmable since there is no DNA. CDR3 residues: CASSLWGAGNEQFF.